The following is a TCR beta chain sequence with its context. Its antigen is currently unknown. This sequence may be a read error, since a much larger clone differs from it by one base. These data originate in a study of T cells in Graves' hyperthyroidism and ophthalmopathy. Study-level findings and limits: Blood also carried most thyroid clonotypes expanded above 0.001.

RNA transcripts served as the template for amplifying TCR beta CDR3 regions. When the TCR CDR3 underwent first-round RT-PCR, the HTBI primer set was used. TCRdb re-called the multiplex PCR reads through MiXCR, storing one row per CDR3 protein. The sample includes some 460,000 distinct CDR3 sequences, more than 15% of them seen just once. The CDR3 totals 13 residues. CDR1 is SGHKS, CDR2 YYEKEE, per germline (reference sequence). V shed 0 bases and J shed 8 bases, with 10 bases lying between them. The chain joins TRBV5-5 to TRBJ2-3; D remains unclear. Source material: blood. The TCR sequence derives from a young woman with Graves' hyperthyroidism. The CDR3 nucleotides are TGTGCCAGCAGCTTGGGGAGCCTCCCTACGCAGTATTTT. Its translation: CASSLGSLPTQYF.